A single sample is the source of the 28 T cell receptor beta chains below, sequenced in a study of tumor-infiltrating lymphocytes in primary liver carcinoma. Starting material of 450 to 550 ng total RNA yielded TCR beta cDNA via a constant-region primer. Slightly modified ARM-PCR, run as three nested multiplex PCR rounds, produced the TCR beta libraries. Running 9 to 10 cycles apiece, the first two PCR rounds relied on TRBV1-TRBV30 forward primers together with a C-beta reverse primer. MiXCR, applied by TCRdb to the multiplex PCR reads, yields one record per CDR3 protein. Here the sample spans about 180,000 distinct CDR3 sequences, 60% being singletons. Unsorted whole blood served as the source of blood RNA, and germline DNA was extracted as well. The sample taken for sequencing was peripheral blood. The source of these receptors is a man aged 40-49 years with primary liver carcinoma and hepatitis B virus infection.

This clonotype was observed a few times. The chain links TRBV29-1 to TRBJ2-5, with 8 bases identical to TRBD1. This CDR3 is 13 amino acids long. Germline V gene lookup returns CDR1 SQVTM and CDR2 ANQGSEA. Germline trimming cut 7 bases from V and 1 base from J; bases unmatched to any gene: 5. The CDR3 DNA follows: TGCAGCGCTGGACAGGGTGGCCAAGAGACCCAGTACTTC. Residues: CSAGQGGQETQYF. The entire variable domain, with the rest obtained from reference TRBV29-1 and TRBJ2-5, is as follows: SAVISQKPSRDICQRGTSLTIQCQVDSQVTMMFWYRQQPGQSLTLIATANQGSEATYESGFVIDKFPISRPNLTFSTLTVSNMSPEDSSIYLCSAGQGGQETQYFGPGTRLLVL.

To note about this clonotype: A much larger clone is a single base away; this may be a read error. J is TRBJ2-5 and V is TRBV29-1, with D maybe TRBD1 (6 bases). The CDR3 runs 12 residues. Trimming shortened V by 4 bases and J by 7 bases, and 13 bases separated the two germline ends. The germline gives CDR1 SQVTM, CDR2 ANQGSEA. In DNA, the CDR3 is TGCAGCGTTGTGAGGGGGTTGCGGACCCAGTACTTC. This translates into CSVVRGLRTQYF.

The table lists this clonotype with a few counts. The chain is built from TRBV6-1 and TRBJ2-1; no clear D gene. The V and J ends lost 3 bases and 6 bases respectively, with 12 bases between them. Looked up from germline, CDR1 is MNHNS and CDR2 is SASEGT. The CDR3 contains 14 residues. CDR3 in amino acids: CASSDETWGNEQFF. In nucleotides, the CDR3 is TGTGCCAGCAGTGACGAAACTTGGGGCAATGAGCAGTTCTTC.

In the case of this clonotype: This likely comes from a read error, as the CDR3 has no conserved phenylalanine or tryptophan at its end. CDR3 amino acids: CASGQPGGTRNEQFL. The CDR3 DNA is TGCGCCAGCGGCCAGCCGGGTGGGACGAGGAATGAGCAGTTCCTC. This rearrangement joins TRBV4-1 to TRBJ2-1, with D perhaps assigned TRBD1 or TRBD2 (5 bases each). Per germline, CDR1 MGHRA and CDR2 YSYEKL. The CDR3 spans 15 residues.

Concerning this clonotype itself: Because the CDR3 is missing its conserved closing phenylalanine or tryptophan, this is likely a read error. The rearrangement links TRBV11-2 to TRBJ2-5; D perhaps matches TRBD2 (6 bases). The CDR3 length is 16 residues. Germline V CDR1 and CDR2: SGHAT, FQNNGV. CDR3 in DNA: TGTGACAGCAGCTTAAGGAGTAGCGGCCCGGGGGAGACCCAGTACTTA. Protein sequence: CDSSLRSSGPGETQYL.

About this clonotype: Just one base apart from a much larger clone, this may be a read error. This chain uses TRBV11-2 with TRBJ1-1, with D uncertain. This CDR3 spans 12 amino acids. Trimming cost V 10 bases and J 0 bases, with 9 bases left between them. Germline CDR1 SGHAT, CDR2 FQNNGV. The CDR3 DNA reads TGTGCCACCGACCAGATGAACACTGAAGCTTTCTTT. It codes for CATDQMNTEAFF.

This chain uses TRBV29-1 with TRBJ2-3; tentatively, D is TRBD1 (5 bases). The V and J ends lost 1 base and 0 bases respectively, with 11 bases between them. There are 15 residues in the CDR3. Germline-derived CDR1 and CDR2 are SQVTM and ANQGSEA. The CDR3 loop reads CSVEAWGPSTDTQYF. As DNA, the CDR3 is TGCAGCGTTGAAGCTTGGGGCCCGAGCACAGATACGCAGTATTTT.

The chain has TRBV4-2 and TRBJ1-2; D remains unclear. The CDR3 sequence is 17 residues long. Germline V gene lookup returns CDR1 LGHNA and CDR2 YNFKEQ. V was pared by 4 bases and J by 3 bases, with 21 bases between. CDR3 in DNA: TGTGCCAGCAGCCCGGGTATGAGTCTCGACGCGGACTATGGCTACACCTTC. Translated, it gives CASSPGMSLDADYGYTF.

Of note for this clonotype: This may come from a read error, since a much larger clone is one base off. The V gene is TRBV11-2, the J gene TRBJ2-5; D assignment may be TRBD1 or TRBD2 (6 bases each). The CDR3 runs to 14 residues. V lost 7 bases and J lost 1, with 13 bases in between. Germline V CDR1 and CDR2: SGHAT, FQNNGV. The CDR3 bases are TGTGCCAGCAACTTCGGGGGCAGCCAAGAGACCCAGTACTTC. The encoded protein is CASNFGGSQETQYF.

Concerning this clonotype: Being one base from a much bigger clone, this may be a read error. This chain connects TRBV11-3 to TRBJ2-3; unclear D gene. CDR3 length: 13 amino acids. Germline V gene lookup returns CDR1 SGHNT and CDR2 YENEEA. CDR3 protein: CASNLNRADTQYF. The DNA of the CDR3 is TGTGCCAGCAACTTAAATAGGGCAGATACGCAGTATTTT.

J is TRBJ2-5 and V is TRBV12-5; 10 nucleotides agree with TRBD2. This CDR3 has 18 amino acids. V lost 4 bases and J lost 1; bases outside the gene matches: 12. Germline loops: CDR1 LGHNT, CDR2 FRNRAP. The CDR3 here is CASGSTIGLADFQETQYF. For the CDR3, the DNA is TGTGCTAGTGGTTCAACCATCGGACTAGCGGATTTCCAAGAGACCCAGTACTTC.

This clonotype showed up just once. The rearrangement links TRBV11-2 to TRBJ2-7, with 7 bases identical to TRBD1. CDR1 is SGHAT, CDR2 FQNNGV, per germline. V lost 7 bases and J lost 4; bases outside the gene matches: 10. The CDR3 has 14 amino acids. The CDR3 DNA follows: TGTGCCAGCAACTTGGACGGCAGGGGGTACGAGCAGTACTTC. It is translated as CASNLDGRGYEQYF.

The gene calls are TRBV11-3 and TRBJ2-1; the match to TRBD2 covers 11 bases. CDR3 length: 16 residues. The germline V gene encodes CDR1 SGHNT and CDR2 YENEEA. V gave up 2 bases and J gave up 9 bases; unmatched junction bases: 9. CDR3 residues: CASSLSGTSGGVEQFF. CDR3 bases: TGTGCCAGCAGCTTATCAGGAACTAGCGGGGGAGTTGAGCAGTTCTTC.

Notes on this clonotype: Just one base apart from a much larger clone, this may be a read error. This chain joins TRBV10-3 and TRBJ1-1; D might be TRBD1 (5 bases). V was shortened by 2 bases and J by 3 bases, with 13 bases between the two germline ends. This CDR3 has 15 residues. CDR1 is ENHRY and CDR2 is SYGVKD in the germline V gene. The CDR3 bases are TGTGCCATCAGTGAGGAGGGACGGGGTGACACTGAAGCTTTCTTT. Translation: CAISEEGRGDTEAFF.

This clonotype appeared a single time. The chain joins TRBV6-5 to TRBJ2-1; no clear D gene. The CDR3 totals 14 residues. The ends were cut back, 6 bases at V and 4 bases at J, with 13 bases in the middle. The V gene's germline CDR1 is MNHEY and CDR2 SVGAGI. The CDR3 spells CASRALGQYNEQFF. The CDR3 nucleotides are TGTGCCAGCAGAGCCCTCGGGCAATACAATGAGCAGTTCTTC.

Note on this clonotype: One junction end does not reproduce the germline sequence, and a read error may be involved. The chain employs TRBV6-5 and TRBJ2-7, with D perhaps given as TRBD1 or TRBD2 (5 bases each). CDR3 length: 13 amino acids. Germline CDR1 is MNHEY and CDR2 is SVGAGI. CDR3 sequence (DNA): TGTGCCAGCAGCGGGCCCGTGTGGGACGAGCAGTATTTC. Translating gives CASSGPVWDEQYF.

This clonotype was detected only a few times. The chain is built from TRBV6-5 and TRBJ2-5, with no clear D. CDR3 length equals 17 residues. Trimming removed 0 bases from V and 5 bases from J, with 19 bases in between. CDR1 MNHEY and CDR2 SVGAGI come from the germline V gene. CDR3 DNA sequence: TGTGCCAGCAGTTACTCTAGTATGACTTTAATGGGGGAGACCCAGTACTTC. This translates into CASSYSSMTLMGETQYF.

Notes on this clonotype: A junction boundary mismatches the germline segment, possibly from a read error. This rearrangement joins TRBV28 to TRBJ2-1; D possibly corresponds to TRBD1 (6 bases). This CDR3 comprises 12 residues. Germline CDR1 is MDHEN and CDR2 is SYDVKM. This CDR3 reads CASGGPLNDQFF. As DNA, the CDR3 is TGTGCCAGTGGGGGCCCGTTGAATGATCAGTTCTTC.

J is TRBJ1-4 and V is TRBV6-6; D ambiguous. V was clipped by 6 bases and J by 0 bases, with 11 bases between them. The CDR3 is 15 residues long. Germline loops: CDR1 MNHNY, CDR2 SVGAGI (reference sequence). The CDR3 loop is CASSSDAATNEKLFF. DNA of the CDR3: TGTGCCAGCAGCTCCGACGCGGCAACTAATGAAAAACTGTTTTTT.

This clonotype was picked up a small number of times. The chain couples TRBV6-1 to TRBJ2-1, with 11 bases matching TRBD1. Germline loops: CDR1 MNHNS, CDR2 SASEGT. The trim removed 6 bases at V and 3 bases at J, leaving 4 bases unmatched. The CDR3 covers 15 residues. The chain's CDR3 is CASRDRGLSYNEQFF. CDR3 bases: TGTGCCAGCAGGGACAGGGGGCTCAGCTACAATGAGCAGTTCTTC.

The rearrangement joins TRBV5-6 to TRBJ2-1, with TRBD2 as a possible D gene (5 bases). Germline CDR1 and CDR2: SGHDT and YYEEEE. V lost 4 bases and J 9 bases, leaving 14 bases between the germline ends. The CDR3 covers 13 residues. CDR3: CASSLDVSGEQFF. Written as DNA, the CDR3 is TGTGCCAGCAGCCTGGATGTGAGCGGTGAGCAGTTCTTC.

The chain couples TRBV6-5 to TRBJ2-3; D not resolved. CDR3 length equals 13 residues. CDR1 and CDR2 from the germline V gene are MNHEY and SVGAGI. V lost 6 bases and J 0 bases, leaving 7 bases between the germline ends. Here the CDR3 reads CASRKDSTDTQYF. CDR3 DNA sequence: TGTGCCAGCAGAAAAGACAGCACAGATACGCAGTATTTT.

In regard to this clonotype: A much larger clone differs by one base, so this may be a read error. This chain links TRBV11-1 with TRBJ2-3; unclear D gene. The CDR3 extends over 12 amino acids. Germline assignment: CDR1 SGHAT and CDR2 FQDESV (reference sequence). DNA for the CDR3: TGTGCCAACAGCCAGCTAGGGGATACGCAGTATTTT. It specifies CANSQLGDTQYF.

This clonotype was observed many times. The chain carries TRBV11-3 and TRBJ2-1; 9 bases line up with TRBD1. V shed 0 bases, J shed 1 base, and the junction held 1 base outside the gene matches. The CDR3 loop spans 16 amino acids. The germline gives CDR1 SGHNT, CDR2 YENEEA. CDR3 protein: CASSLEGQGSYNEQFF. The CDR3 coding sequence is TGTGCCAGCAGCTTAGAGGGACAGGGTTCCTACAATGAGCAGTTCTTC.

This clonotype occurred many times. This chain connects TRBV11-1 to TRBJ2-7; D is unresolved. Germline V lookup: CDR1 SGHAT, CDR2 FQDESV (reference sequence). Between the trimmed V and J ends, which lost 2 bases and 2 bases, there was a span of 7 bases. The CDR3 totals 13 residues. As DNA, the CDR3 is TGTGCCAGCAGCTTACTCGGACCCTACGAGCAGTACTTC. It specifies CASSLLGPYEQYF.

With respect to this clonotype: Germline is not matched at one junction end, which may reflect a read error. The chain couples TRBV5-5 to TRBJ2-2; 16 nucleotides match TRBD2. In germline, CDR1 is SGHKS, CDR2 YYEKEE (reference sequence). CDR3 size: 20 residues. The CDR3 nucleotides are TGTGCCTGCAGCTTGGAGGGACTAGCGGGAGGGCCGTCGAACACCGGGGAGCTGTTTTTT. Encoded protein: CACSLEGLAGGPSNTGELFF.

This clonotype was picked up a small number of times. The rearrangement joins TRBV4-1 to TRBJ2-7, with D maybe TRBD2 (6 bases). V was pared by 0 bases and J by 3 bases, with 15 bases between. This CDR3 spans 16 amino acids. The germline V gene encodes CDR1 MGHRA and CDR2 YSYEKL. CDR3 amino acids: CASSQERAGSGYEQYF. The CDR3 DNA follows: TGCGCCAGCAGCCAAGAGAGGGCGGGAAGTGGCTACGAGCAGTACTTC.

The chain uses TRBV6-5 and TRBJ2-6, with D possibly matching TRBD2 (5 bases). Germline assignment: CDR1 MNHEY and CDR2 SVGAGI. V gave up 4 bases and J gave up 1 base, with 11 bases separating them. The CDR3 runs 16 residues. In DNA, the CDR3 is TGTGCCAGCAGTTCCACTAGGGAATCTGGGGCCAACGTCCTGACTTTC. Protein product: CASSSTRESGANVLTF.